This TCR beta chain was captured by sequencing in a study of Ad26.COV2.S vaccination and SARS-CoV-2 variants (dated by TCRdb to 2020 to 2023). Background on the whole study: Vaccine-arm donors came from COV1001, a multicentre, randomized, double-blind, placebo-controlled phase I-IIa trial of Ad26.COV2.S in healthy adults. Ad26.COV2.S was given intramuscularly at 5x10^10 or 1x10^11 viral particles, as a single shot or as two shots 56 days apart. The specificity and breadth of SARS-CoV-2-reactive T cell receptors after Ad26.COV2.S vaccination were assessed by TCRbeta repertoire sequencing. A total of around 32 samples were included in the TCR-sequenced set, comprising some 20 Ad26.COV2.S vaccine recipients, 5 placebo recipients and 8 SARS-CoV-2 convalescent individuals. Trial participants were randomized into five groups of five: low-dose or high-dose Ad26.COV2.S given once or twice, or placebo on both occasions. Throughout the experiments and outcome assessment, investigators stayed blinded to trial group allocation. Findings and caveats that apply to the study as a whole: It was noted by the authors that total T cell responses may have been underestimated by the TCR breadth and depth analyses. Comparing responses between vaccine doses or regimens was not something the study was powered to do. Non-spike TCR breadth was comparable between vaccine and placebo recipients, consistent with the vaccine containing only spike. Spike-specific TCR breadth was higher in Ad26.COV2.S recipients than in placebo recipients (P = 0.0014). After vaccination, substantial breadth of spike-specific CD8+ and CD4+ T cell responses was reported.

The immunoSEQ Assay was used to sequence TCRbeta CDR3 regions. After extraction, genomic DNA underwent amplification by bias-controlled multiplex PCR, followed by high-throughput sequencing. Processing in the source paper ran as follows. Collapsing and filtering of sequences were performed to quantify the absolute abundance of each unique TCRbeta CDR3 region. Usable DNA was measured by amplifying reference genes present in all nucleated cells, and TCRbeta template counts were normalized to that usable DNA to estimate T cell fraction. Repertoire TCRs were annotated as SARS-CoV-2-specific when V gene, CDR3 amino acid sequence and J gene were exactly matched to a known reactive TCR set. MIRA supplied the reference SARS-CoV-2 TCR set, which was filtered for enrichment in COVID-19-positive ImmuneCODE repertoires so that public or cross-reactive TCRs were removed. Using the MIRA antigens, annotated TCRs were further analysed by specific ORF or by position within an ORF. Breadth was defined as the number of annotated unique rearrangements divided by the total number of unique productive rearrangements, and depth was defined as the summed frequency of the annotated unique rearrangements. Two-sided Wilcoxon rank-sum tests were applied when comparing TCR breadth between groups. This is the immuneACCESS table as TCRdb keeps it, with only in-frame sequences that have V and J called. A part of the clones is gone; compared with another copy, unresolved V genes explain less than half, and the rest is unexplained. V, J and clone size reflect that table, while D and trimming were determined from the DNA. The sample table records approximately 250,000 clones; approximately 88% of these occur just once. Less than 3.5% of the sample belongs to the ten largest clones.

Of note for this clone: Its antigen is not yet known. No base quality values were provided; no much bigger clone lies one nucleotide off.

Per the publication, the treatment or condition label means: 15 to 20 received Ad26.COV2.S at low or high dose, single or two shots; 5 received placebo; per-sample allocation not given. Repertoires of vaccine and placebo recipients were sequenced from samples taken on day 63 after the first injection. Between 29 July and 7 August 2020, Cohort 1b enrolled 25 adults aged 18-55 years at one site in Boston, USA. Ad26.COV2.S was a replication-incompetent adenovirus type 26 vector that expressed a prefusion-stabilized SARS-CoV-2 spike protein derived from the original Wuhan strain. Sequenced material: peripheral blood, taken in a trial of Ad26.COV2.S vaccine versus placebo. This clonotype originated in a person between 18 and 65 years old who received the Ad26.COV2.S COVID-19 vaccine or a placebo.

The nucleotide sequence is TGTGCCAGCAGCTTCTCTACAGGGGCCTCAAATGAAAAACTGTTTTTT. It translates to CASSFSTGASNEKLFF. In this chain, TRBV13 is recombined with TRBJ1-4; the central 7 bases match TRBD1. Trimming takes 3 bases off V and 5 bases off J; junction bases not matched to a gene: 9. The germline V gene (reference sequence) supplies CDR1 PRHDT and CDR2 FYEKMQ. The CDR3, cysteine through phenylalanine, is 16 amino acids long. The CDR3 DNA has 48 bases and is translated from base 1.